This TCR beta chain was sequenced for a study of T cells in Graves' hyperthyroidism and ophthalmopathy. This clonotype was picked up a small number of times. The target antigen is unknown. Notes on the study in general: Ophthalmopathy was predicted by the model a median of approximately 6 months ahead of onset.

Amplification of TCR beta CDR3 regions used RNA as the template. The study used the HTBI primer set for a first-round RT-PCR of the TCR CDR3. TCRdb fed the multiplex PCR reads into MiXCR, producing one record per CDR3 protein. Of hundreds of thousands of distinct CDR3 sequences detected, 40% to 55% appear once; the ten largest clones hold roughly 8.2%. CDR1 is SEHNR and CDR2 is FQNEAQ in the germline V gene (reference sequence). J gave up 6 bases and V 1 base, and 9 bases lay outside the gene matches. The CDR3 length is 16 residues. Sequencing used peripheral blood or thyroid tissue (not recorded which). V gene TRBV7-9 combines with J gene TRBJ1-5; 7 bases agree with TRBD1. This TCR derives from a woman under 30 with Graves' hyperthyroidism. CDR3 bases: TGTGCCAGCAGCTTAGTGGGGGACAGTGGGGGTCAGCCCCAGCATTTT. Residues: CASSLVGDSGGQPQHF.